Each of the 21 T cell receptor beta chains below was sequenced from the same sample in a study of technical replicates of blood from several donors. Sequencing used immunoSEQ multiplex PCR; TCRdb keeps in-frame clones, though not all of them. In the table there are some 69,000 clones, 75% to 90% of which are singletons. Sequencing was done on a sample of PBMCs. Receptors originate from a human donor in good health. Some clones in this sample may be carry-over from other donors' samples.

The chain is built from TRBV11-2 and TRBJ2-7; TRBD2 is a possible D gene (5 bases). The CDR3 consists of 14 residues. The germline V and J ends were trimmed by 3 bases and 3 bases, with 12 bases remaining between them. Germline CDR1 reads SGHAT; CDR2 reads FQNNGV. CDR3 nucleotides: TGTGCCAGCAGCTTTGGTGGGAGAAACTACGAGCAGTACTTC. Amino acids: CASSFGGRNYEQYF.

The chain joins TRBV4-2 to TRBJ1-5; D remains unclear. V lost 3 bases and J lost 5, with 14 bases in between. The CDR3 consists of 15 residues. Germline CDR1 and CDR2: LGHNA and YNFKEQ. DNA of the CDR3: TGTGCCAGCAGCCAGGGGAGGGATAGGGATCAGCCCCAGCATTTT. It translates to CASSQGRDRDQPQHF.

As DNA, the CDR3 is TGCGCCAGCAGCTTGGGTTGGGACAGGAACTATGGCTACACCTTC. Encoded protein: CASSLGWDRNYGYTF. The chain combines TRBV5-1 with TRBJ1-2, with TRBD1 identical over 8 bases. The CDR3 is 15 residues long. Unmatched junction bases numbered 3, after V lost 0 bases and J lost 2 bases. Germline loops: CDR1 SGHRS, CDR2 YFSETQ.

The count of this clone is one. This chain uses TRBV5-6 with TRBJ1-1; D unclear. This CDR3 has 13 residues. The germline V gene has CDR1 SGHDT and CDR2 YYEEEE. The V gene lost 4 bases and the J gene lost 1 base, with 8 bases spanning the gap. CDR3 protein: CASSRSGNTEAFF. The CDR3 DNA reads as TGTGCCAGCAGCCGGTCGGGGAACACTGAAGCTTTCTTT.

The rearrangement joins TRBV4-3 to TRBJ2-1; tentatively, D is TRBD1 (6 bases). This CDR3 is built from 13 residues. Germline V lookup: CDR1 LGHNA, CDR2 YSLEER. Trimming took 4 bases from V and 10 from J, leaving 14 bases between them. The CDR3 sequence is CASSPLTGGEQFF. DNA for the CDR3: TGCGCCAGCAGCCCCCTGACAGGCGGCGAGCAGTTCTTC.

The chain carries TRBV7-6 and TRBJ2-7; TRBD1 matches 8 bases. The CDR3 has 17 residues. Losses at the gene ends were 4 bases for V and 3 bases for J; bases not matched to a gene: 14. Germline V gene sequence: CDR1 SGHVS, CDR2 FNYEAQ. In nucleotides, the CDR3 is TGTGCCAGCAGCTCTCACGTCGTGGCAGGGGGCGGCTACGAGCAGTACTTC. This translates into CASSSHVVAGGGYEQYF.

This chain uses TRBV5-1 with TRBJ2-1; D is perhaps TRBD2 (5 bases). V lost 1 base to trimming and J lost 3 bases, with 11 bases between them. There are 15 residues in the CDR3. Germline V lookup: CDR1 SGHRS, CDR2 YFSETQ. Written as DNA, the CDR3 is TGCGCCAGCAGCTTGCAACTAGACTACTACAATGAGCAGTTCTTC. Protein product: CASSLQLDYYNEQFF.

This clone was seen a single time. V gene TRBV4-1 combines with J gene TRBJ1-4; 12 positions agree with TRBD1. Losses at the gene ends were 3 bases for V and 7 bases for J; bases not matched to a gene: 6. The germline V gene encodes CDR1 MGHRA and CDR2 YSYEKL. This CDR3 region has 16 residues. CDR3 in amino acids: CASSHPGQGAFEKLFF. The CDR3 DNA is TGCGCCAGCAGCCATCCGGGACAGGGGGCTTTTGAAAAACTGTTTTTT.

The chain is built from TRBV7-6 and TRBJ1-3; D uncertain. The germline gives CDR1 SGHVS, CDR2 FNYEAQ. The CDR3 length is 14 residues. Deletions cut 6 bases from V and 7 bases from J, with 16 bases between. This CDR3 reads CASSSTPRENTIYF. CDR3 nucleotide sequence: TGTGCCAGCAGTTCGACCCCGCGGGAGAACACCATATATTTT.

The table lists this clone with a count of one. The chain couples TRBV7-8 to TRBJ1-5, with D unresolved. V dropped 2 bases and J dropped 3 bases, with 8 bases sitting between them. The CDR3 is made up of 14 amino acids. The germline gives CDR1 SGHVS, CDR2 FQNEAQ. In DNA form, the CDR3 reads TGTGCCAGCAGCTTATCAGGTGACAATCAGCCCCAGCATTTT. It yields the protein CASSLSGDNQPQHF. Full variable domain (remainder filled in from reference TRBV7-8 and TRBJ1-5): GAGVSQSPRYKVAKRGQDVALRCDPISGHVSLFWYQQALGQGPEFLTYFQNEAQLDKSGLPSDRFFAERPEGSVSTLKIQRTQQEDSAVYLCASSLSGDNQPQHFGDGTRLSIL.

Here the CDR3 reads CASSLQGTGGTDTQYF. For the CDR3, the DNA is TGTGCCAGTAGTCTACAAGGGACAGGGGGCACAGATACGCAGTATTTT. The V call is TRBV19, the J call TRBJ2-3, with 10 positions matching TRBD1. The ends lost 5 bases at V and 1 base at J; junction bases unmatched: 6. Per germline, CDR1 LNHDA and CDR2 SQIVND (reference sequence). CDR3 length equals 16 residues.

V usage is TRBV4-2 and J usage is TRBJ1-1; TRBD1 aligns across 8 bases. With V trimmed by 4 bases and J by 4 bases, 8 bases remained unmatched. CDR1 and CDR2 from the germline V gene are LGHNA and YNFKEQ. The CDR3 has 15 residues. The CDR3 loop is CASSRLTGESTEAFF. CDR3 coding DNA: TGTGCCAGCAGCCGACTGACAGGGGAAAGCACTGAAGCTTTCTTT.

The chain carries TRBV15 and TRBJ2-5; perhaps TRBD1 as D (6 bases). Germline V CDR1 and CDR2: LNHNV, YYDKDF (reference sequence). The CDR3 contains 17 residues. The V gene lost 1 base and the J gene lost 2 bases, with 17 bases spanning the gap. DNA for the CDR3: TGTGCCACCAGCAGAGGAATCACCATGACAGGTCAAGAGACCCAGTACTTC. Its translation is CATSRGITMTGQETQYF.

V is TRBV7-2 and J is TRBJ2-5; no reliable D call. CDR1 is SGHTA and CDR2 is FQGNSA in the germline V gene. Trimming took 5 bases from V and 5 from J, leaving 15 bases between them. The CDR3 extends over 14 amino acids. CDR3 sequence (DNA): TGTGCCAGCAGCGACGGTCCTGGAGTGGAGACCCAGTACTTC. It is translated as CASSDGPGVETQYF. Complete variable domain (other parts from reference TRBV7-2 and TRBJ2-5): GAGVSQSPSNKVTEKGKDVELRCDPISGHTALYWYRQSLGQGLEFLIYFQGNSAPDKSGLPSDRFSAERTGGSVSTLTIQRTQQEDSAVYLCASSDGPGVETQYFGPGTRLLVL.

V and J are TRBV2 and TRBJ1-6, with a possible D match to TRBD1 (6 bases). CDR3 size: 14 residues. Looked up from germline, CDR1 is SNHLY and CDR2 is FYNNEI. V gave up 2 bases and J gave up 10 bases, with 12 bases separating them. As DNA, the CDR3 is TGTGCCAGCAGTGAAAACAGGGCGCGATCACCCCTCCACTTT. This translates into CASSENRARSPLHF.

The genes are TRBV18 and TRBJ2-1; 11 positions match TRBD1. The CDR3 is 15 residues long. From germline, CDR1 is KGHSH and CDR2 LQKENI. The trim removed 3 bases at V and 6 bases at J, leaving 4 bases unmatched. For the CDR3, the DNA is TGTGCCAGCTCACCGGGGGGACAGGGGGGCAATGAGCAGTTCTTC. Its translation: CASSPGGQGGNEQFF.

The chain combines TRBV10-3 with TRBJ2-1; 10 bases line up with TRBD2. CDR1 is ENHRY and CDR2 is SYGVKD in the germline V gene. CDR3 length: 15 residues. J lost 10 bases, V lost 1 base, and 7 bases had no gene match. CDR3 loop: CAISELAGGAEEQFF. The CDR3 region has the DNA TGTGCCATCAGTGAGTTAGCGGGGGGCGCGGAAGAGCAGTTCTTC.

The CDR3 loop is CASSALPSSGANVLTF. The CDR3 region has the DNA TGTGCCAGCAGCGCCTTACCGAGCTCTGGGGCCAACGTCCTGACTTTC. This chain links TRBV7-9 with TRBJ2-6; the D is unclear. The V gene lost 5 bases and the J gene lost 0 bases, with 11 bases spanning the gap. The CDR3 loop spans 16 amino acids. Germline V gene data show CDR1 as SEHNR and CDR2 as FQNEAQ (reference sequence).

The gene calls are TRBV5-1 and TRBJ2-7; a possible D gene is TRBD2 (7 bases). CDR3 length: 14 residues. Germline loops: CDR1 SGHRS, CDR2 YFSETQ. The V gene lost 3 bases and the J gene lost 5 bases, with 15 bases spanning the gap. CDR3 in amino acids: CASSSPGGLNEQYF. For the CDR3, the DNA is TGCGCCAGCAGCTCCCCGGGGGGCTTAAACGAGCAGTACTTC. The whole variable domain, remainder taken from reference TRBV5-1 and TRBJ2-7, is KAGVTQTPRYLIKTRGQQVTLSCSPISGHRSVSWYQQTPGQGLQFLFEYFSETQRNKGNFPGRFSGRQFSNSRSEMNVSTLELGDSALYLCASSSPGGLNEQYFGPGTRLTVT.

The chain has TRBV7-9 and TRBJ1-2, with D possibly TRBD1 on 5 matching bases. The CDR3 length is 15 residues. Germline V gives CDR1 SEHNR, CDR2 FQNEAQ (reference sequence). The ends were cut back, 1 base at V and 3 bases at J, with 12 bases in the middle. In DNA, the CDR3 is TGTGCCAGCAGCTTAGTATCCGGGGGGGACTATGGCTACACCTTC. Residues: CASSLVSGGDYGYTF.

The chain is built from TRBV4-1 and TRBJ1-6; D remains unclear. Germline V gives CDR1 MGHRA, CDR2 YSYEKL. The V gene lost 0 bases and the J gene lost 5 bases, with 11 bases spanning the gap. This CDR3 spans 16 amino acids. The DNA of the CDR3 is TGCGCCAGCAGCCAAGAACCCGGAGTTAATAATTCACCCCTCCACTTT. It encodes CASSQEPGVNNSPLHF.